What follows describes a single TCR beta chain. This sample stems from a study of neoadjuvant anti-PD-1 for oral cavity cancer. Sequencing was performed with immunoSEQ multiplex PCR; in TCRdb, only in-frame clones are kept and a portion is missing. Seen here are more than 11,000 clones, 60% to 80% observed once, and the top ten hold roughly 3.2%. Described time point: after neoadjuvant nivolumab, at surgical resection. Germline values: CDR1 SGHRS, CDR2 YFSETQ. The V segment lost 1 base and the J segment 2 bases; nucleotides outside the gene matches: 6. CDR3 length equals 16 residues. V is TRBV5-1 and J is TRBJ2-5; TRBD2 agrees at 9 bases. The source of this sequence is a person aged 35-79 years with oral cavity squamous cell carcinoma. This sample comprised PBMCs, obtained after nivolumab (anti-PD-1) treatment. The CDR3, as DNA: TGCGCCAGCAGCTTGCAACCTAGCGGGATACAAGAGACCCAGTACTTC. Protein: CASSLQPSGIQETQYF.